The present T cell receptor beta chain was sequenced within a study of OX40 agonist ivuxolimab in advanced cancers. Study-level information: Melanoma, hepatocellular carcinoma, head and neck or renal cell cancer occurred in dose-escalation patients. At around 83% male, the cohort had a mean age of roughly 60 years, ranging from roughly 23 to 80. The study's findings and limits: Antigen specificity of clonally expanded peripheral T cells was not established.

Produced via immunoSEQ multiplex PCR; TCRdb's table is partial and in-frame only. This sample has tens of thousands of clones, with around 87% found just once. Drawing of blood for sampling happened at baseline, at cycle 4 day 1, and at cycle 7 day 1. Turning to this clone: Its antigen is not identified.

The CDR3 spans 13 residues. V lost 4 bases to trimming and J lost 3 bases, with 7 bases between them. Germline CDR1 reads MNHNS; CDR2 reads SASEGT. The receptor comes from an adult with an advanced solid tumor such as melanoma, head and neck, liver or kidney cancer. Sequenced here: CD4+ or CD8+ T cells sorted from blood, sampled in a trial of the OX40 agonist ivuxolimab. This chain links TRBV6-1 with TRBJ1-3; no reliable D call. This CDR3 is CASSADHGNTIYF. The CDR3 nucleotides read TGTGCCAGCAGTGCCGACCATGGAAACACCATATATTTT.